A single sample gave rise to the 19 T cell receptor beta chains below, sequenced in a study of blood T cell repertoires in COVID-19. Measured with immunoSEQ multiplex PCR; TCRdb has only the in-frame clones, and not every one. The sample includes a few hundred thousand clones, about nine tenths of them seen just once. The sample taken for sequencing was peripheral blood. The receptors shown here come from a woman aged 30 to 39 with COVID-19, enrolled during active disease.

The chain has TRBV11-1 and TRBJ2-2; D remains ambiguous. Trimming stripped 5 bases from V and 1 base from J, with 8 bases between. The CDR3 contains 14 residues. Per germline, CDR1 SGHAT and CDR2 FQDESV (reference sequence). Here the CDR3 reads CASSRVGNTGELFF. CDR3 sequence (DNA): TGTGCCAGCAGCCGAGTCGGGAACACCGGGGAGCTGTTTTTT.

Many counts were recorded for this clone. The CDR3 loop reads CASSLIPDTEAFF. The CDR3 nucleotides are TGTGCCAGCAGCTTAATCCCGGACACTGAAGCTTTCTTT. The rearrangement links TRBV13 to TRBJ1-1; no firm D call. Germline CDR1 and CDR2: PRHDT and FYEKMQ (reference sequence). The CDR3 runs 13 residues. With 2 bases removed from V and 3 bases from J, the gap between germline ends came to 7 bases.

The CDR3 is CASSKSSYNEQFF. The CDR3 nucleotides read TGTGCCAGTAGTAAGAGCTCCTACAATGAGCAGTTCTTC. The rearrangement joins TRBV19 to TRBJ2-1, with D unresolved. Germline V gives CDR1 LNHDA, CDR2 SQIVND (reference sequence). V was pared by 4 bases and J by 0 bases, with 4 bases between. The CDR3 is 13 residues long.

This clone came up once. This chain connects TRBV7-8 to TRBJ1-4, with 8 positions matching TRBD1. With 5 bases clipped from V and 6 bases from J, the junction kept 20 bases outside the gene matches. The CDR3 contains 19 residues. CDR1 is SGHVS and CDR2 is FQNEAQ in the germline V gene. CDR3 sequence reads: CASSGSGTGSGGTHEKLFF. The CDR3 nucleotides are TGTGCCAGCAGCGGATCCGGGACAGGATCAGGCGGAACGCATGAAAAACTGTTTTTT.

The chain joins TRBV18 to TRBJ1-1; tentatively, D is TRBD1 (5 bases). This CDR3 comprises 17 residues. V was shortened by 2 bases and J by 5 bases, with 21 bases between the two germline ends. Germline V gene lookup returns CDR1 KGHSH and CDR2 LQKENI. CDR3 nucleotides: TGTGCCAGCTCACCAAGGCAGGGCGGAGGGAGAAGTACTGAAGCTTTCTTT. Protein: CASSPRQGGGRSTEAFF.

This chain uses TRBV6-6 with TRBJ2-7; TRBD1 is a possible D gene (5 bases). The germline V gene has CDR1 MNHNY and CDR2 SVGAGI (reference sequence). The ends were cut back, 2 bases at V and 5 bases at J, with 16 bases in the middle. The CDR3 covers 15 residues. CDR3 nucleotides: TGTGCCAGCAGTTACACGTCAGGGTACATCGACGAGCAGTACTTC. Translating it yields CASSYTSGYIDEQYF.

V and J are TRBV27 and TRBJ1-1; TRBD1 aligns across 8 bases. The trim removed 6 bases at V and 5 bases at J, leaving 8 bases unmatched. The CDR3 is made up of 14 amino acids. The germline V gene has CDR1 MNHEY and CDR2 SMNVEV (reference sequence). The CDR3 DNA reads as TGTGCCAGCAGCCCCGGACAGGGAAGTACTGAAGCTTTCTTT. Translation gives CASSPGQGSTEAFF.

This chain links TRBV10-3 with TRBJ2-5; TRBD1 matches at 8 bases. The trim removed 3 bases at V and 2 bases at J, leaving 8 bases unmatched. This CDR3 comprises 16 residues. The V gene's germline CDR1 is ENHRY and CDR2 SYGVKD. The CDR3 DNA is TGTGCCATCAGTGACCTAGACAGGGGCCTACAAGAGACCCAGTACTTC. As protein: CAISDLDRGLQETQYF.

The CDR3 coding sequence is TGTGCCAGCAGCGTAGAACAGAGCTCCTACAATGAGCAGTTCTTC. Translating it yields CASSVEQSSYNEQFF. This sequence joins TRBV9 and TRBJ2-1; D is uncertain. Germline CDR1 reads SGDLS; CDR2 reads YYNGEE. The V gene lost 0 bases and the J gene lost 0 bases, with 7 bases spanning the gap. The CDR3 spans 15 residues. The full variable domain, rest sourced from reference TRBV9 and TRBJ2-1, is DSGVTQTPKHLITATGQRVTLRCSPRSGDLSVYWYQQSLDQGLQFLIQYYNGEERAKGNILERFSAQQFPDLHSELNLSSLELGDSALYFCASSVEQSSYNEQFFGPGTRLTVL.

V gene TRBV6-5 combines with J gene TRBJ2-7, with 8 bases aligning to TRBD1. V dropped 5 bases and J dropped 3; count of bases not matched to a gene: 6. This CDR3 contains 14 residues. The germline gives CDR1 MNHEY, CDR2 SVGAGI. The CDR3 sequence: CASSPRDRLYEQYV. The CDR3, as DNA: TGTGCCAGCAGTCCCCGGGACAGGCTCTACGAGCAGTACGTC.

The chain joins TRBV7-8 to TRBJ1-2; the D is unclear. This CDR3 contains 14 residues. V shed 1 base and J shed 7 bases, with 13 bases lying between them. CDR1 SGHVS and CDR2 FQNEAQ come from the germline V gene. The CDR3 is CASSLEVRSSGYTF. In nucleotides, the CDR3 is TGTGCCAGCAGCTTAGAGGTTAGGAGTTCTGGCTACACCTTC.

V is TRBV5-1 and J is TRBJ2-5, with a possible D match to TRBD1 (6 bases). CDR1 SGHRS and CDR2 YFSETQ come from the germline V gene. V was pared by 4 bases and J by 5 bases, with 18 bases between. This CDR3 comprises 15 residues. The CDR3 loop is CASSPQYRVDETQYF. CDR3 in DNA: TGCGCCAGCAGCCCACAATACAGGGTTGACGAGACCCAGTACTTC.

CDR3 DNA sequence: TGTGCCAGTAGACTCGGACAGGGGGTAGGTCAGCCCCAGCATTTT. Translation: CASRLGQGVGQPQHF. This chain uses TRBV19 with TRBJ1-5; 10 nucleotides agree with TRBD1. Unmatched junction bases numbered 8, after V lost 6 bases and J lost 6 bases. Germline V gene sequence: CDR1 LNHDA, CDR2 SQIVND (reference sequence). CDR3 length: 15 amino acids. Full variable domain (rest looked up from reference TRBV19 and TRBJ1-5): DGGITQSPKYLFRKEGQNVTLSCEQNLNHDAMYWYRQDPGQGLRLIYYSQIVNDFQKGDIAEGYSVSREKKESFPLTVTSAQKNPTAFYLCASRLGQGVGQPQHFGDGTRLSIL.

The chain joins TRBV3-1 (or the pseudogene TRBV3-2) to TRBJ1-2; D is ambiguous. CDR1 is LGHDT and CDR2 is YNNKEL in the germline V gene (reference sequence). V was cut by 0 bases and J by 8 bases, with 13 bases left in between. This CDR3 is 14 amino acids long. The CDR3 region has the DNA TGTGCCAGCAGCCAAGATCCCCCGCTGAGGGGCTACACCTTC. The encoded protein is CASSQDPPLRGYTF.

The V call is TRBV7-2, the J call TRBJ2-1; 12 positions match TRBD2. The CDR3 consists of 16 residues. V dropped 5 bases and J dropped 5; count of bases not matched to a gene: 7. Germline CDR1 SGHTA, CDR2 FQGNSA. CDR3 residues: CASSHRLAGEDNEQFF. The CDR3 DNA is TGTGCCAGCAGCCACCGACTAGCGGGGGAAGACAATGAGCAGTTCTTC. The whole variable domain, filled in from reference TRBV7-2 and TRBJ2-1, reads GAGVSQSPSNKVTEKGKDVELRCDPISGHTALYWYRQSLGQGLEFLIYFQGNSAPDKSGLPSDRFSAERTGGSVSTLTIQRTQQEDSAVYLCASSHRLAGEDNEQFFGPGTRLTVL.

The CDR3: CASSATGDGTNYGYTF. The CDR3 DNA reads TGTGCCAGCAGCGCAACGGGGGACGGCACTAACTATGGCTACACCTTC. The gene calls are TRBV13 and TRBJ1-2, with D tentatively TRBD1 (5 bases). Trimming shortened V by 5 bases and J by 0 bases, and 16 bases separated the two germline ends. Germline CDR1 PRHDT, CDR2 FYEKMQ (reference sequence). The CDR3 contains 16 residues.

The chain recombines TRBV29-1 with TRBJ2-7, with D possibly matching TRBD1 (5 bases). V shed 4 bases and J shed 4 bases, with 8 bases lying between them. Germline assignment: CDR1 SQVTM and CDR2 ANQGSEA. The CDR3 is 11 residues long. CDR3 amino acids: CSVVGLYEQYF. CDR3 sequence (DNA): TGCAGCGTTGTGGGGCTGTACGAGCAGTACTTC.

A single count supports this clone. The chain recombines TRBV29-1 with TRBJ2-5, with 7 bases aligning to TRBD1. The J segment lost 4 bases and the V segment lost 7 bases, leaving 9 bases of the junction unmatched. CDR1 is SQVTM and CDR2 is ANQGSEA in the germline V gene. The CDR3 length is 13 residues. In nucleotides, the CDR3 is TGCAGCGCGGCCAGGGGGAGCCGAGAGACCCAGTACTTC. It codes for CSAARGSRETQYF. The complete variable domain, with remaining parts taken from reference TRBV29-1 and TRBJ2-5, reads SAVISQKPSRDICQRGTSLTIQCQVDSQVTMMFWYRQQPGQSLTLIATANQGSEATYESGFVIDKFPISRPNLTFSTLTVSNMSPEDSSIYLCSAARGSRETQYFGPGTRLLVL.

This chain connects TRBV5-8 to TRBJ2-5; TRBD1 aligns across 10 bases. V was pared by 4 bases and J by 5 bases, with 11 bases of the junction left unmatched. Germline V gene lookup returns CDR1 SGHTS and CDR2 YDEGEE. This CDR3 contains 16 residues. This CDR3 is CASSRGRTGGSETQYF. The CDR3 DNA is TGTGCCAGCAGCCGAGGACGGACAGGGGGAAGTGAGACCCAGTACTTC.